The following is a TCR beta chain sequence with its context. V dropped 0 bases and J dropped 1; count of bases not matched to a gene: 4. The CDR3 is made up of 17 amino acids. Germline V gene lookup returns CDR1 KGHDR and CDR2 SFDVKD. This entry belongs to a study of blood T cell repertoires in COVID-19. Study-wide background: Samples representing acute and convalescent COVID-19 were sourced from the United States, Italy and Spain.

Using immunoSEQ multiplex PCR, the repertoire was profiled, and TCRdb retains in-frame clones only, with some absent. The repertoire includes approximately 330,000 clones, about 91% of them detected once, and 9.5% to 10% sits in the top ten. V is TRBV24-1 and J is TRBJ1-1, with 10 bases identical to TRBD1. Sequencing was done on a sample of peripheral blood. This sequence originates from a man aged 25 to 45 with COVID-19, enrolled during active disease. CDR3: CATSDLGDRGRNTEAFF. CDR3 bases: TGTGCCACCAGTGATTTGGGGGACAGGGGCCGGAACACTGAAGCTTTCTTT.